What follows are 5 T cell receptor beta chains derived from one specimen sequenced in a study of T-cell reconstitution after alpha-beta-depleted transplantation in children. Construction of the TCRbeta library involved unique molecular identifiers. TCRdb reanalysed the PCR reads using MiXCR and keeps one entry per CDR3 protein. The sample lists about 210,000 distinct CDR3 sequences; about 15% were seen once. The sequences come from PBMCs, mostly from graft donor cells, collected 360 days after TCRalphabeta/CD19-depleted stem cell transplant. The receptors stem from a male patient between 2 and 9 years old who had a stem cell transplant for acute lymphoblastic leukemia, so the T cells may come from the graft donor.

The V gene is TRBV12-3 or TRBV12-4, the J gene TRBJ1-1; D is unclear. The V gene lost 3 bases and the J gene lost 1 base, with 6 bases spanning the gap. The CDR3 totals 13 residues. This CDR3 is CASSFNKNTEAFF. CDR3 nucleotides: TGTGCCAGCAGTTTTAACAAGAACACTGAAGCTTTCTTT.

The V gene is TRBV5-6, the J gene TRBJ2-3; 8 nucleotides match TRBD1. The V segment lost 4 bases and the J segment 5 bases; nucleotides outside the gene matches: 9. The CDR3 is 15 amino acids. CDR1 and CDR2 (germline): SGHDT, YYEEEE. The chain's CDR3 is CASSIQGARGDTQYF. As DNA, the CDR3 is TGTGCCAGCAGCATTCAGGGGGCGCGAGGAGATACGCAGTATTTT.

This clonotype turned up a few times. The chain has TRBV4-3 and TRBJ2-1, with 7 bases lining up with TRBD2. The ends lost 0 bases at V and 4 bases at J; junction bases unmatched: 6. There are 16 residues in the CDR3. The V gene's germline CDR1 is LGHNA and CDR2 YSLEER. CDR3 in DNA: TGCGCCAGCAGCCAAGAGAGCTCTAGCGGATACAATGAGCAGTTCTTC. The encoded protein is CASSQESSSGYNEQFF.

This clonotype has a handful of counts. V is TRBV10-2 and J is TRBJ2-1; perhaps TRBD1 as D (6 bases). The CDR3 sequence is 14 residues long. Trimming removed 7 bases at V and 0 bases at J, with 10 bases between. Germline V gene lookup returns CDR1 WSHSY and CDR2 SAAADI. Written as DNA, the CDR3 is TGCGCCAGCACTGGACAGAACTCCTACAATGAGCAGTTCTTC. Translation gives CASTGQNSYNEQFF.

This clonotype was detected many times. This rearrangement joins TRBV7-8 to TRBJ2-3, with 13 bases aligning to TRBD2. The CDR3 is 14 amino acids. CDR1 SGHVS and CDR2 FQNEAQ come from the germline V gene. Trimming took 6 bases from V and 6 from J; bases not matched to a gene: 3. CDR3 coding DNA: TGTGCCAGCAGACTAGCGGGGGGGTCGGATACGCAGTATTTT. Encoded protein: CASRLAGGSDTQYF. The full variable domain, rest sourced from reference TRBV7-8 and TRBJ2-3, is GAGVSQSPRYKVAKRGQDVALRCDPISGHVSLFWYQQALGQGPEFLTYFQNEAQLDKSGLPSDRFFAERPEGSVSTLKIQRTQQEDSAVYLCASRLAGGSDTQYFGPGTRLTVL.